This entry is about one TCR beta chain. RNA was isolated and reverse transcribed to cDNA, the sequencing template. Here immunoSEQ multiplex PCR was the method, and the copy in TCRdb shows in-frame clones only, minus some. Of approximately 58,000 clones listed, about 40% are singletons. This CDR3 is built from 13 residues. The V gene's germline CDR1 is SGHDT and CDR2 YYEEEE. V lost 0 bases, J lost 3 bases, and 7 bases lay in between. This record comes from a study of CD8+ T cells in alopecia areata. Sequenced: NKG2D-low CD8+ T cells sorted from blood. The chain couples TRBV5-6 to TRBJ2-7; D is uncertain. This sequence was found in a human donor with alopecia areata. This CDR3 is CASSLGPYYEQYF. CDR3 nucleotide sequence: TGTGCCAGCAGCTTGGGACCCTACTACGAGCAGTACTTC.